The present T cell receptor beta chain was sequenced within a study of cytomegalovirus exposure and HLA in healthy donors. Study-level points and caveats: HLA allele associations emerged for around 15,000 TCR beta sequences in a later analysis, at 0.05 false discovery rate.

Turning to this clone: Its antigen is unidentified.

A multiplex PCR was run with 60 Vbeta primers and 13 Jbeta primers. Profiling relied on immunoSEQ multiplex PCR, and the TCRdb table lists in-frame clones only, not all of them. The sample has over 150,000 clones; around 79% are singletons. Germline V gene data show CDR1 as SGHTA and CDR2 as FQGNSA. V lost 2 bases to trimming and J lost 7 bases, with 17 bases between them. The CDR3 totals 15 residues. Sequenced: PBMCs. The V and J genes are TRBV7-2 and TRBJ1-1; D may be TRBD1 (5 bases). The receptor was derived from a man aged 30 to 39 in good health and CMV-seropositive. CDR3 region: CASSLWGGSSDEAFF. The CDR3 DNA follows: TGTGCCAGCAGCTTATGGGGGGGTAGCTCCGATGAAGCTTTCTTT.